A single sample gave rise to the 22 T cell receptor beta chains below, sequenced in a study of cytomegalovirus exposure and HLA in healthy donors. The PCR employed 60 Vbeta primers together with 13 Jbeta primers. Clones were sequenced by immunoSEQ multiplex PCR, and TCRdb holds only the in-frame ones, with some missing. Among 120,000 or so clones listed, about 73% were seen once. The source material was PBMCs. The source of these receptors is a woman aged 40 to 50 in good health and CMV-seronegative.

The CDR3 loop is CASSPGKLSWGDEQFF. CDR3 coding DNA: TGTGCCAGCAGCCCGGGCAAGCTTTCCTGGGGGGATGAGCAGTTCTTC. This chain uses TRBV13 with TRBJ2-1, with D possibly being TRBD2 (6 bases). Germline loops: CDR1 PRHDT, CDR2 FYEKMQ (reference sequence). The CDR3 length is 16 residues. V was trimmed by 5 bases and J by 8 bases, leaving 22 bases between them.

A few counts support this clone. CDR3 in DNA: TGTGCCAGCAGTTTACGTGGCAGCGGGAGGGTCTACGAGCAGTACTTC. Protein: CASSLRGSGRVYEQYF. V gene TRBV27 combines with J gene TRBJ2-7, with TRBD2 matching 10 bases. The V gene's germline CDR1 is MNHEY and CDR2 SMNVEV (reference sequence). The CDR3 totals 16 residues. Germline trimming cut 2 bases from V and 3 bases from J; bases unmatched to any gene: 7.

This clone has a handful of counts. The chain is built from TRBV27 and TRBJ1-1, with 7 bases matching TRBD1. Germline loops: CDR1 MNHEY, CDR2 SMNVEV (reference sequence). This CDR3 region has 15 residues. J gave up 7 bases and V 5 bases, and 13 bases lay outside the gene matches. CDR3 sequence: CASSQYRGRELEAFF. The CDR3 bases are TGTGCCAGCAGTCAATACAGGGGAAGGGAACTTGAAGCTTTCTTT.

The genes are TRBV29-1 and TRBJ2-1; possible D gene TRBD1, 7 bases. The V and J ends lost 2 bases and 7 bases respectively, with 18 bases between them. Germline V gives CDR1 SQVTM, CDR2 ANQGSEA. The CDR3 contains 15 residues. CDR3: CSVEQGGFFLNEQFF. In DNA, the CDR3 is TGCAGCGTTGAACAGGGGGGATTTTTTTTAAATGAGCAGTTCTTC.

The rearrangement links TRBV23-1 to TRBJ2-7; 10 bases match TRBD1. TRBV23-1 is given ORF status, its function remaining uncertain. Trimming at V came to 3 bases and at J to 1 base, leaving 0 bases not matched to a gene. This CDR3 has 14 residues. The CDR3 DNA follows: TGCGCCAGCAGTCAGGGACAGGGGTCCTACGAGCAGTACTTC. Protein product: CASSQGQGSYEQYF.

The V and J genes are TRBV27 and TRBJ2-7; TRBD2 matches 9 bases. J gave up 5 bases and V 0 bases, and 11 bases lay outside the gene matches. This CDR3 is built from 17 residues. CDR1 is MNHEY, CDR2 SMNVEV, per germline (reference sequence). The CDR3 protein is CASSLSLSASGNHEQYF. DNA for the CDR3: TGTGCCAGCAGTTTATCCTTATCGGCTAGCGGGAACCACGAGCAGTACTTC.

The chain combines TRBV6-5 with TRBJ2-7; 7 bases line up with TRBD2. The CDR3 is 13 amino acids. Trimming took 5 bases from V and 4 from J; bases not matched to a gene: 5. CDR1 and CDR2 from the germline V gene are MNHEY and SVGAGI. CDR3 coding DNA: TGTGCCAGCAGTGCTAGCGGTCCGTACGAGCAGTACTTC. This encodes CASSASGPYEQYF.

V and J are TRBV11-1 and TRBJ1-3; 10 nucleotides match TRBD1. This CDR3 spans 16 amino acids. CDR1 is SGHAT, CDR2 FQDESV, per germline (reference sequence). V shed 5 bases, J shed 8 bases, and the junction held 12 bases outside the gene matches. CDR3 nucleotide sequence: TGTGCCAGCAGCCCCGGGACAGGGGTCAAACGGGACACCATATATTTT. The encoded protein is CASSPGTGVKRDTIYF.

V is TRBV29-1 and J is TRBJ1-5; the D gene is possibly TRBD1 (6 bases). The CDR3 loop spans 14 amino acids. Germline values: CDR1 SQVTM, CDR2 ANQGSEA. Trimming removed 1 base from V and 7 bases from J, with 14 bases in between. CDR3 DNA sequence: TGCAGCGTTGAAGCACAGGGCTCAGGGCAGCCCCAGCATTTT. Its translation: CSVEAQGSGQPQHF.

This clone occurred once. CDR3 protein: CASTPGIQETQYF. CDR3 nucleotides: TGTGCCAGCACCCCCGGGATCCAAGAGACCCAGTACTTC. The rearrangement joins TRBV2 to TRBJ2-5, with D perhaps matching TRBD2 (5 bases). Germline CDR1 reads SNHLY; CDR2 reads FYNNEI. V was clipped by 7 bases and J by 1 base, with 10 bases between them. The CDR3 is 13 residues long.

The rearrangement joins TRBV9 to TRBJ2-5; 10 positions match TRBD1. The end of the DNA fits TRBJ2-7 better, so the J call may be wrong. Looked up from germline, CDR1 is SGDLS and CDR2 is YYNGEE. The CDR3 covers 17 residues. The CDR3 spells CASSEGQGPILRHEQYF. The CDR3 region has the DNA TGTGCCAGCAGCGAGGGACAGGGGCCTATTCTGCGGCACGAGCAGTACTTC.

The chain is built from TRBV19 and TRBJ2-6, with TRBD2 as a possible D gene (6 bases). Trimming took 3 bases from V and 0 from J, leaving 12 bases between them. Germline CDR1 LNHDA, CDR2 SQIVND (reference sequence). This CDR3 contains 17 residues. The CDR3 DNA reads TGTGCCAGTAGTATCGGAGGGATCTCCTCTGGGGCCAACGTCCTGACTTTC. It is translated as CASSIGGISSGANVLTF.

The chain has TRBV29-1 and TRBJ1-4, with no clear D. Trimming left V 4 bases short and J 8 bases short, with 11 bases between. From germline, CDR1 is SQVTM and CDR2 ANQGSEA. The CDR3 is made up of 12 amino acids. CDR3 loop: CSVGSGGEKLFF. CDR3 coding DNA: TGCAGCGTTGGCTCGGGCGGGGAAAAACTGTTTTTT.

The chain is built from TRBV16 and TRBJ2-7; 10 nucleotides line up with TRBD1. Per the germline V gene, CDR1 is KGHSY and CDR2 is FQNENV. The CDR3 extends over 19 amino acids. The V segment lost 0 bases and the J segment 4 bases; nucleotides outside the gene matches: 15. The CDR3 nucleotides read TGTGCCAGCAGCCAATCACCCGGGACAGGGGACAGGTCGGAATACGAGCAGTACTTC. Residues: CASSQSPGTGDRSEYEQYF.

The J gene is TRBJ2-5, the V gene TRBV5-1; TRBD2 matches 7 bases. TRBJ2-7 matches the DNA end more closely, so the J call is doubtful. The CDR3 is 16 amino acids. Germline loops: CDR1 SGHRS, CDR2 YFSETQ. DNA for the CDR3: TGCGCCAGCAGCTACCAAAGACTAGCTGGCTCCTACGAGCAGTACTTC. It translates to CASSYQRLAGSYEQYF.

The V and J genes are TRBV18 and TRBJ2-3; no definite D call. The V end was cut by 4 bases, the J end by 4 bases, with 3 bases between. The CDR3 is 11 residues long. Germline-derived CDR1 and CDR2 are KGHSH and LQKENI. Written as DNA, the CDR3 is TGTGCCAGCTCACGGCCAGATACGCAGTATTTT. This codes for CASSRPDTQYF.

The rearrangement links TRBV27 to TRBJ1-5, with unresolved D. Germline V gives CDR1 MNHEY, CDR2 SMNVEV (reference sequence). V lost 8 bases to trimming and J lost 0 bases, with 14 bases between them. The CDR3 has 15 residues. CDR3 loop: CASRITPDSNQPQHF. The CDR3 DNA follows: TGTGCCAGCCGAATCACACCCGATAGCAATCAGCCCCAGCATTTT.

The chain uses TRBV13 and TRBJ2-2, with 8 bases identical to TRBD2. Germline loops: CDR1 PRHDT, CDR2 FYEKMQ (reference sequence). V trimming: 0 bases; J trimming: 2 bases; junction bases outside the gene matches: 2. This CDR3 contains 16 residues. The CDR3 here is CASSLGLADNTGELFF. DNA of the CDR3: TGTGCCAGCAGCTTAGGACTAGCGGATAACACCGGGGAGCTGTTTTTT.

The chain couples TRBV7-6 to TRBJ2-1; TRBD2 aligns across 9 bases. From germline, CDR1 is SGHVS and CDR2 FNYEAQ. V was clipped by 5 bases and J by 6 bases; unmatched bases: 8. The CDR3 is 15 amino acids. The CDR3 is CASSISGGVVNEQFF. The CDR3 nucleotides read TGTGCCAGCAGCATTAGCGGGGGTGTAGTCAATGAGCAGTTCTTC.

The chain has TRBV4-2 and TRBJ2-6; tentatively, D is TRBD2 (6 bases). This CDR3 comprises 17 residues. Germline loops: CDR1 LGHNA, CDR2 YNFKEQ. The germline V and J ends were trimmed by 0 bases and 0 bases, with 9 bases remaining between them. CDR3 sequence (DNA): TGTGCCAGCAGCCAAGAGGGACTTACCTCTGGGGCCAACGTCCTGACTTTC. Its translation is CASSQEGLTSGANVLTF.

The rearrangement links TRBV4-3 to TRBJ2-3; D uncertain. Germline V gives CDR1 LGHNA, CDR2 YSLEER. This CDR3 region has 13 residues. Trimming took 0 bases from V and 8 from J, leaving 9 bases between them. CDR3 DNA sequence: TGCGCCAGCAGCCAAGAATCCCTGGCTACGCAGTATTTT. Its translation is CASSQESLATQYF.

The CDR3: CASNQQQGNTGELFF. The CDR3 DNA reads TGCGCCAGCAACCAACAACAGGGGAACACCGGGGAGCTGTTTTTT. J is TRBJ2-2 and V is TRBV5-1; possible D gene TRBD1, 6 bases. The CDR3 is 15 residues long. The ends were cut back, 6 bases at V and 1 base at J, with 13 bases in the middle. CDR1 is SGHRS and CDR2 is YFSETQ in the germline V gene. Using reference TRBV5-1 and TRBJ2-2 for the parts outside the CDR3, the full variable domain is KAGVTQTPRYLIKTRGQQVTLSCSPISGHRSVSWYQQTPGQGLQFLFEYFSETQRNKGNFPGRFSGRQFSNSRSEMNVSTLELGDSALYLCASNQQQGNTGELFFGEGSRLTVL.